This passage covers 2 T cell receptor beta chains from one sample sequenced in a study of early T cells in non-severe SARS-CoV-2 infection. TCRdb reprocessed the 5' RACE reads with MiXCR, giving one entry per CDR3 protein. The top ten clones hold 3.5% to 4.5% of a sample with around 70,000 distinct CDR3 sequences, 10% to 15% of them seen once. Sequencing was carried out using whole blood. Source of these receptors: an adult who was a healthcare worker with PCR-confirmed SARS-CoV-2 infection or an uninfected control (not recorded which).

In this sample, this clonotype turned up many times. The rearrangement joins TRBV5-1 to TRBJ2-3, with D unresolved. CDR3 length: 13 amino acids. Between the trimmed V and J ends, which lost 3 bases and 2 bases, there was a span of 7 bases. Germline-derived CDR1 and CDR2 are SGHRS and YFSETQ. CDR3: CASSSAYTDTQYF. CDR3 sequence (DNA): TGCGCCAGCAGCTCCGCCTACACAGATACGCAGTATTTT. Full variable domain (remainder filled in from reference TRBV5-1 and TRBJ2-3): KAGVTQTPRYLIKTRGQQVTLSCSPISGHRSVSWYQQTPGQGLQFLFEYFSETQRNKGNFPGRFSGRQFSNSRSEMNVSTLELGDSALYLCASSSAYTDTQYFGPGTRLTVL.

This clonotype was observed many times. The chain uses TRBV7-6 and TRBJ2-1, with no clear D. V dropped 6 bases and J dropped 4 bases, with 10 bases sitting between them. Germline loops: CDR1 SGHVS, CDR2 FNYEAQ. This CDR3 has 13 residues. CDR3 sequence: CASSSDGYNEQFF. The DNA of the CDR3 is TGTGCCAGCAGTTCCGACGGATACAATGAGCAGTTCTTC.